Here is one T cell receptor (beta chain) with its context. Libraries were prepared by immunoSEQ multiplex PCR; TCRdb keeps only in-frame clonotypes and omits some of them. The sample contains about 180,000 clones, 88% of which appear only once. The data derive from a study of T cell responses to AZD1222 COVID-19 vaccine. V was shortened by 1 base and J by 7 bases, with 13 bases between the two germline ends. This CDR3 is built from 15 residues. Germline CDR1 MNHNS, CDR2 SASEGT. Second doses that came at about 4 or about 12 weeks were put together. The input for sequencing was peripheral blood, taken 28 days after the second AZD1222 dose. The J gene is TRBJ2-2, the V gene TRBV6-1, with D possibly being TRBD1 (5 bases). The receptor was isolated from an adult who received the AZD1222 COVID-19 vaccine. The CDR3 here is CASSEDGRVNGELFF. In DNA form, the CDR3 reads TGTGCCAGCAGTGAAGACGGCAGGGTAAACGGGGAGCTGTTTTTT.